The present T cell receptor beta chain was sequenced within a study of T cell changes during pregnancy in multiple sclerosis. The V and J ends lost 4 bases and 6 bases, in that order; junction bases with no gene match: 5. The germline V gene encodes CDR1 MRHNA and CDR2 SNTAGT. The CDR3 runs to 14 residues. Sequenced by immunoSEQ multiplex PCR; TCRdb stores in-frame clones only, minus some. Here the sample spans around 16,000 clones, about 83% being singletons. The sample in question was CD8+ T cells from peripheral blood mononuclear cells, obtained after pregnancy. The chain carries TRBV6-4 and TRBJ2-2; 7 bases are a match to TRBD1. This TCR was sampled from a female donor in good health, enrolled as a control in a pregnancy study. The CDR3 sequence: CASSVDTGAGELFF. CDR3 nucleotide sequence: TGTGCCAGCAGTGTCGACACAGGGGCCGGGGAGCTGTTTTTT.